A selection of T cell receptor beta chains follows, all from one sample in a study of T cell repertoires in cytomegalovirus infection. TCRdb redid the calling of the reads with MiXCR, one entry per CDR3 protein. This sample carries 200,000 to 250,000 distinct CDR3 sequences, roughly 34% of them seen once, and the ten largest clones take more than 50%. Their antigen targets remain unknown. The starting material was CD8+ T cells from cultured PBMCs, obtained from culture after CMV antigen stimulation. The receptors here all came from a human donor in good health (CMV status not recorded). Some clones in this sample may be carry-over from other donors' samples. Both conserved end residues are part of each CDR3. A D gene is named only where the DNA matches it firmly. A row's size may be missing; if present it is once, few, many or a size class.

.	TRBD2	TRBJ2-7	TRBV30	TGTGCCTGGAGTGATATAGCGGGTGACTACGAGCAGTACTTC	CAWSDIAGDYEQYF
few	TRBD1	TRBJ1-5	TRBV27	TGTGCCAGCAGTTCAGGGACAGGGGGATTTCAGCCCCAGCATTTT	CASSSGTGGFQPQHF
few	TRBD1	TRBJ2-5	TRBV7-2	TGTGCCAGCAGCTTAGAGGACAGGAGACTATCCCAGTACTTC	CASSLEDRRLSQYF
.	.	TRBJ1-5	TRBV13	TGTGCCAGCAGCTTAGGGCCGTCGGGCCTAAATCAGCCCCAGCATTTT	CASSLGPSGLNQPQHF
.	TRBD2	TRBJ2-1	TRBV4-1	TGCGCCAGCAGCCAAGCTTCGTCCGGGACTAGAGGCAATGAGCAGTTCTTC	CASSQASSGTRGNEQFF
few	.	TRBJ1-1	TRBV6-5	TGTGCCAGCAGTTACGTCCGGGAGAACACTGAAGCTTTCTTT	CASSYVRENTEAFF
few	.	TRBJ2-7	TRBV4-2	TGTGCCAGCAGCCATAATCGGGACCCCTCCTACGAGCAGTACTTC	CASSHNRDPSYEQYF
many	.	TRBJ2-6	TRBV7-4	TGTGCCAGCACCTTCATAGTCGCCAGACAGGAGGCTAGCTCTGGGGCCAACGTCCTGACTTTC	CASTFIVARQEASSGANVLTF
few	.	TRBJ2-6	TRBV6-5	TGTGCCAGCGACTCCCGCTCTGGGGCCAACGTCCTGACTTTC	CASDSRSGANVLTF
few	.	TRBJ2-7	TRBV29-1	TGCAGCGTTGAAGATCGGAACGGATTTAACTCCTACGAGCAGTACTTC	CSVEDRNGFNSYEQYF
few	TRBD2	TRBJ2-1	TRBV28	TGTGCCAGCAGGACTAGCGTCCCCTACAATGAGCAGTTCTTC	CASRTSVPYNEQFF
.	.	TRBJ1-5	TRBV12-3/TRBV12-4	TGTGCCAGCACTTTTTCGGCCCGAGGACCCAATCAGCCCCAGCATTTT	CASTFSARGPNQPQHF
.	.	TRBJ1-4	TRBV20-1	TGCAGTGCTCAACCTCCTAATGAAAAACTGTTTTTT	CSAQPPNEKLFF
few	TRBD1	TRBJ1-2	TRBV5-1	TGCGCCAGCAGCTTGAACACAGGGGGAGCTGGCTACACCTTC	CASSLNTGGAGYTF
.	TRBD2	TRBJ2-3	TRBV27	TGTGCCAGCAGTCCTCCCCGCGCGGGGGGGAATACGCAGTATTTT	CASSPPRAGGNTQYF
.	.	TRBJ2-2	TRBV27	TGTGCCAGCAGACCCCTCTTGGGCTCCGGGGAGCTGTTTTTT	CASRPLLGSGELFF
.	TRBD1	TRBJ1-1	TRBV29-1	TGCAGCGTTTCAAAAGGGGGGACAGGGTTTCGCACTGAAGCTTTCTTT	CSVSKGGTGFRTEAFF
few	TRBD1	TRBJ1-6	TRBV7-9	TGTGCCAGCAGCCCTAGGGGGACAGGACCTAATTCACCCCTCCACTTT	CASSPRGTGPNSPLHF
.	.	TRBJ1-5	TRBV30	TGTGCCTGGAGTGTGCAGGGGTGGAGCAATCAGCCCCAGCATTTT	CAWSVQGWSNQPQHF
.	TRBD1	TRBJ2-2	TRBV7-8	TGTGCCAGCAAGACAGGGTACACCGGGGAGCTGTTTTTT	CASKTGYTGELFF
.	.	TRBJ1-3	TRBV27	TGTGCCAGCAGGGAGGGAGGAGGGAACACCATATATTTT	CASREGGGNTIYF
few	.	TRBJ2-5	TRBV7-9	TGTGCTCTCGGCGAAGAGACCCAGTACTTC	CALGEETQYF
.	TRBD1	TRBJ1-1	TRBV7-9	TGTGCCAGCAGCGTCGGGACAGGGGTCGGGGCTTTCTTT	CASSVGTGVGAFF
.	TRBD2	TRBJ2-2	TRBV7-8	TGTGCCAGCAGCTTAGACCCCGGCGGGAGCTTCGGCACCGGGGAGCTGTGTTTT	CASSLDPGGSFGTGELCF
.	.	TRBJ1-2	TRBV5-1	TGCGCCAGCAGCTTGGGACAGAGGAACTATGGCTACACCTTC	CASSLGQRNYGYTF
few	.	TRBJ2-7	TRBV27	TGTGCCAGCAGCCCGACACTGACCTACGAGCAGTACTTC	CASSPTLTYEQYF
few	.	TRBJ2-5	TRBV7-9	TGTGCCAGCAGGTCTGGGGAGACCCAGTACTTC	CASRSGETQYF
many	.	TRBJ2-2	TRBV9	TGTGCCAGCAGCGTAGCTGAAGGGGGAAACACCGGGGAGCTGTTTTTT	CASSVAEGGNTGELFF
.	.	TRBJ2-3	TRBV4-1	TGCGCCAGCAGCCAAGATTTAGTTTTGGATACGCAGTATTTT	CASSQDLVLDTQYF
.	.	TRBJ1-1	TRBV27	TGTGCCAGCAGTCCCTCGGGCGCTGAGGGGGCTTTCTTT	CASSPSGAEGAFF
.	TRBD2	TRBJ2-1	TRBV7-9	TGTGCCAGCAGCCCCCGAGCGGGAGTTAATGAGCAGTTCTTC	CASSPRAGVNEQFF
few	.	TRBJ2-7	TRBV7-6	TGTGCCAGCAGCTCGGGACTGGGTGTCGGAGAGCAGTACTTC	CASSSGLGVGEQYF
.	TRBD2	TRBJ2-7	TRBV10-3	TGTGCCATCAGGGTCGGGACTAGCGACTACGAGCAGTACTTC	CAIRVGTSDYEQYF
few	TRBD2	TRBJ2-2	TRBV7-8	TGTGCCAGCAGCTTAGTCTTAGCGGGAGGACCTAGCACCGGGGAGCTGTTTTTT	CASSLVLAGGPSTGELFF
many	.	TRBJ1-6	TRBV7-8	TGTGCCAGCAGCTTAATAGGGACCAGCTCCTATAATTCACCCCTCCACTTT	CASSLIGTSSYNSPLHF
few	.	TRBJ2-7	TRBV28	TGTGCCAGCAGTTTTCTGAAGGTCAGGGGACTATCCTACGAGCAGTACTTC	CASSFLKVRGLSYEQYF
.	TRBD1	TRBJ2-7	TRBV10-3	TGTGCCATCAGTGAGGCGACAGGGAACTACGAGCAGTACTTC	CAISEATGNYEQYF
.	TRBD1	TRBJ1-2	TRBV18	TGTGCCAGCTCACGCCGGGACAGGGAGGACTATGGCTACACCTTC	CASSRRDREDYGYTF
.	TRBD1	TRBJ2-5	TRBV28	TGTGCCAGCAGTTTGGACAGGGTCTTAGAGACCCAGTACTTC	CASSLDRVLETQYF
.	.	TRBJ2-7	TRBV4-1	TGCGCCAGCAGCCAAGATTCCGGTGCGGTAGCGGAGCAGTACTTC	CASSQDSGAVAEQYF
.	TRBD2	TRBJ2-1	TRBV7-8	TGTGCCAGCAGCTTCGGTCCCGGGACTAGCGGGGGGGTGCAGGTCAATGAGCAGTTCTTC	CASSFGPGTSGGVQVNEQFF
.	TRBD2	TRBJ2-1	TRBV7-3	TGTGCCAGCAGCTTAGTTAGCGGGGGGCCCGTCAATGAGCAGTTCTTC	CASSLVSGGPVNEQFF
.	TRBD1	TRBJ1-6	TRBV12-3/TRBV12-4	TGTGCCAGCTGTTTAGCTAAGGACAGGGGGATTTCACCCCTCCACTTT	CASCLAKDRGISPLHF
.	.	TRBJ2-2	TRBV6-5	TGTGCCAGCAGTTACTCGGCAGGGGGGACCGGGGAGCTGTTTTTT	CASSYSAGGTGELFF
.	TRBD2	TRBJ2-3	TRBV12-3/TRBV12-4	TGTGCCAGCAGTTTCGGACTAGCCTTAAGCACAGATACGCAGTATTTT	CASSFGLALSTDTQYF
.	TRBD1	TRBJ2-7	TRBV7-1	TGTGCCAGCAGCGGGTGGGACAGACTCGAGCAGTACTTC	CASSGWDRLEQYF
.	TRBD1	TRBJ2-7	TRBV28	TGTGCCAGCAGAATCCAGGGGGCTGACGAGCAGTACTTC	CASRIQGADEQYF
few	.	TRBJ2-3	TRBV7-6	TGTGCCAGCAGCTTAGCGCAATCAGATACGCCGTATTTT	CASSLAQSDTPYF
.	TRBD1	TRBJ2-7	TRBV7-3	TGTGCCAGCAGCCTTACCGGGACAGGGGGCGCAGAGCAGTACTTC	CASSLTGTGGAEQYF
many	TRBD2	TRBJ2-1	TRBV7-2	TGTGCCATCTCTTTCACGACTAGCGGGAGGTGGGATGAGCAGTTCTTC	CAISFTTSGRWDEQFF
.	.	TRBJ2-7	TRBV6-5	TGTGCCAGCAGTTACTCCGAGGGGTCCTCCTACGAGCAGTACTTC	CASSYSEGSSYEQYF
few	.	TRBJ2-1	TRBV7-3	TGTGCCAGCAGCGAATGGCCTAGACAGCACAATGAGCAGTTCTTC	CASSEWPRQHNEQFF
few	TRBD2	TRBJ2-3	TRBV11-2	TGTGCCAGCAGCTCCCGTAGGCTAACTAGCGGCTCCACAGATACGCAGTATTTT	CASSSRRLTSGSTDTQYF
.	TRBD1	TRBJ2-7	TRBV11-2	TGTGCCAGCAGCTTAGATGTGACAGGGGGTTACGAGCAGTACTTC	CASSLDVTGGYEQYF